Each of the 10 T cell receptor beta chains below was sequenced from the same sample in a study of T-cell memory formation after mild COVID-19. TCRdb re-called the 5' RACE reads with MiXCR, one entry per CDR3 protein. The repertoire holds about 470,000 distinct CDR3 sequences, with roughly 18% as singletons. The sequencing sample was made of PBMCs or a T cell subset sorted from them (not recorded which). The receptors come from an adult woman who had mild COVID-19 (a few samples of this study predate the infection). Cell type and time point are not known.

A few counts support this clonotype. V is TRBV6-2 or TRBV6-3 and J is TRBJ2-3; the D gene is possibly TRBD2 (5 bases). CDR3 size: 15 residues. Germline values: CDR1 MNHEY, CDR2 SVGEGT. V gave up 8 bases and J gave up 0 bases, with 15 bases separating them. The CDR3, as DNA: TGTGCCAGCGGGTCCTCTTGGGAGAGCACAGATACGCAGTATTTT. Amino acid sequence: CASGSSWESTDTQYF.

This clonotype was seen repeatedly, ten times or more. The rearrangement joins TRBV20-1 to TRBJ2-3; maybe TRBD1 (7 bases). Germline CDR1 is DFQATT and CDR2 is SNEGSKA (reference sequence). The CDR3 consists of 12 residues. The CDR3 region is CTTRAQGGTQYF. CDR3 coding DNA: TGCACAACGCGGGCTCAGGGGGGTACGCAGTATTTT.

Only a few counts were recorded for this clonotype. V is TRBV6-5 and J is TRBJ1-5, with a weak D call TRBD1 (6 bases). The CDR3 is 14 amino acids. Trimming removed 2 bases from V and 7 bases from J, with 12 bases in between. CDR1 and CDR2 from the germline V gene are MNHEY and SVGAGI. CDR3 region: CASSYPSTGQPQHF. The DNA of the CDR3 is TGTGCCAGCAGTTACCCGTCGACAGGACAGCCCCAGCATTTT.

This clonotype was recorded a few times. This chain joins TRBV6-5 and TRBJ2-1; D gene unclear. V lost 5 bases, J lost 0 bases, and 11 bases lay in between. The CDR3 covers 15 residues. Germline loops: CDR1 MNHEY, CDR2 SVGAGI. CDR3 sequence: CASSDDGASYNEQFF. The DNA of the CDR3 is TGTGCCAGCAGTGACGACGGAGCCTCCTACAATGAGCAGTTCTTC.

This chain joins TRBV9 and TRBJ2-1; D gene unclear. The CDR3 loop spans 14 amino acids. V lost 0 bases to trimming and J lost 6 bases, with 10 bases between them. Germline V gives CDR1 SGDLS, CDR2 YYNGEE. The CDR3 loop is CASSVASDGNEQFF. In DNA form, the CDR3 reads TGTGCCAGCAGCGTAGCGTCAGATGGCAATGAGCAGTTCTTC.

The gene calls are TRBV6-6 and TRBJ1-5; D ambiguous. Germline assignment: CDR1 MNHNY and CDR2 SVGAGI (reference sequence). The V end lost 0 bases, the J end lost 1 base, and 10 bases lay between the germline ends. The CDR3 has 16 residues. CDR3 loop: CASSYSTGASNQPQHF. The CDR3 nucleotides are TGTGCCAGCAGTTACTCGACGGGAGCCAGCAATCAGCCCCAGCATTTT.

This clonotype has only a few counts. The rearrangement uses TRBV6-5 and TRBJ1-1, with D unclear. Per the germline V gene, CDR1 is MNHEY and CDR2 is SVGAGI. Trimming took off 6 bases at V and 3 bases at J, with 8 bases between the two ends. CDR3 length: 12 amino acids. CDR3 protein: CASRSPYTEAFF. CDR3 coding DNA: TGTGCCAGCAGATCTCCCTACACTGAAGCTTTCTTT.

This clonotype has only a few counts. V gene TRBV6-1 combines with J gene TRBJ1-6, with TRBD1 as a possible D gene (5 bases). V gave up 1 base and J gave up 1 base, with 14 bases separating them. The CDR3 is 18 residues long. The germline V gene has CDR1 MNHNS and CDR2 SASEGT. For the CDR3, the DNA is TGTGCCAGCAGTGAAGACAGTCGAGGGGTTTCCTATAATTCACCCCTCCACTTT. Amino acid sequence: CASSEDSRGVSYNSPLHF.

In this sample, this clonotype turned up a few times. The chain uses TRBV20-1 and TRBJ1-3, with 8 bases identical to TRBD1. Looked up from germline, CDR1 is DFQATT and CDR2 is SNEGSKA (reference sequence). Trimming cost V 2 bases and J 4 bases; bases outside gene matches: 10. The CDR3 consists of 16 residues. CDR3 nucleotides: TGCAGTGCTAGAATCACACAGGGGGTGGAAGGAAACACCATATATTTT. This encodes CSARITQGVEGNTIYF.

The V and J genes are TRBV29-1 and TRBJ2-1; D possibly matches TRBD1 or TRBD2 (5 bases each). This CDR3 is 15 amino acids long. Germline CDR1 and CDR2: SQVTM and ANQGSEA. Trimming removed 6 bases from V and 1 base from J, with 16 bases in between. In DNA form, the CDR3 reads TGCAGCGTGGGACGGGGCTGGGGTTCCTACAATGAGCAGTTCTTC. Translation gives CSVGRGWGSYNEQFF.